The clone carrying this TCR beta chain was found many times. The data derive from a study of spatial heterogeneity in lung cancer. The sample's time point: sample taken at primary tumor resection. Whole RNA came from tumor, nontumor lung or frozen PBMC and was sequenced without being sorted. Samples came from roughly 72 TRACERx patients with untreated early-stage lung cancer. Each molecule of TCR cDNA was tagged with one unique molecular identifier. TCRdb analysed the 5' RACE reads with MiXCR anew, one entry per CDR3 protein. Here the sample spans roughly 36,000 distinct CDR3 sequences, about 6% being singletons. Trimming cost V 6 bases and J 6 bases; bases outside gene matches: 8. Per the germline V gene, CDR1 is DFQATT and CDR2 is SNEGSKA (reference sequence). CDR3 length: 13 amino acids.

This TCR derives from a male donor with early-stage non-small cell lung cancer. Source: PBMCs, taken at surgery. The rearrangement uses TRBV20-1 and TRBJ2-4, with 7 positions matching TRBD2. CDR3 residues: CSADRGVGNIQYF. For the CDR3, the DNA is TGCAGTGCCGATCGGGGGGTGGGAAACATTCAGTACTTC.